This T cell receptor (beta chain) was obtained from a study of long-term antiretroviral therapy in people with HIV. Study overall: Specimens dating back about a decade before the 2015 immediate-ART recommendation are the oldest included.

Deletions cut 4 bases from V and 3 bases from J, with 23 bases between. The CDR3 length is 18 residues. CDR1 and CDR2 (germline): ENHRY, SYGVKD. Survey level was the resolution at which the v3.0 immunoSEQ assay ran. Each sample had sequencing targeting about 35,000-50,000 T-cell genomes. The method was immunoSEQ multiplex PCR; TCRdb's version includes in-frame clones alone and lacks a portion of them. The profile shows about 17,000 clones, 76% of them singletons. This rearrangement joins TRBV10-3 to TRBJ2-3, with a possible D match to TRBD2 (7 bases). This TCR was recovered from a woman in her forties or fifties with HIV. The starting material was unsorted PBMCs, obtained approximately 2.5 years before starting antiretroviral therapy. This chain's CDR3 is CAISGGGGGSGKTDTQYF. CDR3 nucleotides: TGTGCCATCAGTGGGGGGGGAGGGGGTAGCGGAAAGACAGATACGCAGTATTTT.